This T cell receptor beta chain was sequenced during a study of tumor-infiltrating lymphocytes in primary liver carcinoma. Study background: T1-T3 N0M0 was the stage of the tumors, which were roughly 4 to 10 cm across. Points from the study as a whole: The 250 largest clones made up significantly more of tumor than blood repertoires (p = 0.039).

Total RNA (around 500 ng) served as template for TCR beta cDNA synthesis primed by a constant-region primer. Three nested multiplex PCR rounds, a slightly modified ARM-PCR, produced the libraries for TCR beta. Forward primers for TRBV1-TRBV30 and a C-beta reverse primer served the first two PCR rounds, at about 11 cycles each. TCRdb re-analysed the multiplex PCR reads in MiXCR, keeping a single row per CDR3 protein. Of about 210,000 distinct CDR3 sequences listed, about 65% are singletons. Turning to this clonotype: Its target is not known.

The CDR3 runs to 15 residues. CDR1 is KGHDR and CDR2 is SFDVKD in the germline V gene. Trimming took 4 bases from V and 4 from J, leaving 16 bases between them. Researchers drew blood RNA from unsorted whole blood and extracted germline DNA as well. This TCR was recovered from a woman aged 60 to 75 with primary liver carcinoma and hepatitis B virus infection. V is TRBV24-1 and J is TRBJ2-7; D may be TRBD1 (6 bases). Specimen: peripheral blood. CDR3 region: CATSELPGHTYEQYF. CDR3 bases: TGTGCCACCAGTGAACTACCGGGACACACTTACGAGCAGTACTTC.